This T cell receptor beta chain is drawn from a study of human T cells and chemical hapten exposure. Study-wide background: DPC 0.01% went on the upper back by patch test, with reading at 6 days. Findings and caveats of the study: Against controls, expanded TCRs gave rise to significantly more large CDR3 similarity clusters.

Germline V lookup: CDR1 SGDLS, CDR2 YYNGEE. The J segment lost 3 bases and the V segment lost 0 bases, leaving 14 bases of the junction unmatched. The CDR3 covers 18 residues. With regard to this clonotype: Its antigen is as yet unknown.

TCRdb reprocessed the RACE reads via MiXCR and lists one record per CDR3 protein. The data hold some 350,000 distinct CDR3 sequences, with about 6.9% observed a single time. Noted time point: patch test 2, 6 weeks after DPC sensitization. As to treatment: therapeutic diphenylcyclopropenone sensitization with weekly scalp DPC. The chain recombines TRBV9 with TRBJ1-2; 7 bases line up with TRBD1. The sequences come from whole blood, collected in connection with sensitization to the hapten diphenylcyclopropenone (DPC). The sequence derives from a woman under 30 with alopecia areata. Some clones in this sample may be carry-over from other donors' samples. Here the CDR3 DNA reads TGTGCCAGCAGCGTAGCTTACCCCAAACAGGGGCCACACTATGGCTACACCTTC. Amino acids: CASSVAYPKQGPHYGYTF.